This T cell receptor beta chain was documented in a study of shared clonotypes between healthy human individuals. General study points: Measured sharing among donors was expected to vary with sequencing depth. The diversity represented, both genetic and in exposure history, was limited by few donors. Larger estimated richness was generally seen in naive subsets than in memory subsets.

About this clone: What it recognizes is unknown. Other DNA sequences in the same sample also yield this CDR3.

The protocol was immunoSEQ multiplex PCR, while the TCRdb copy is restricted to in-frame clones and leaves out a portion. Of about 820,000 clones in the sample, about 91% were seen once. Naive-designated CD8 cells lacked CD45RO, were positively enriched for CCR7, and omitted terminally differentiated effector memory CD45RA+ cells. Trimming took 5 bases from V and 3 from J, leaving 11 bases between them. The germline V gene has CDR1 MDHEN and CDR2 SYDVKM. The CDR3 totals 14 residues. This sequence originates from a man aged 25 to 45 in good health. Sequenced input: naive CD8+ T cells sorted from blood. This chain joins TRBV28 and TRBJ1-5, with TRBD1 as a possible D gene (5 bases). Here the CDR3 reads CASSIDRPNQPQHF. Here the CDR3 DNA reads TGTGCCAGCAGTATTGACAGACCCAATCAGCCCCAGCATTTT.